Presented here are 24 T cell receptor beta chains from one specimen sequenced in a study of blood T cell repertoires in COVID-19. The repertoire was sequenced with immunoSEQ multiplex PCR; TCRdb's copy has only in-frame clones and lacks some. The repertoire has about 84,000 clones, over 65% of them found once; the top ten carry roughly 5.6%. Sequencing input: peripheral blood. The receptors come from a man in his fifties or sixties with active or convalescent COVID-19.

V usage is TRBV19 and J usage is TRBJ2-4, with TRBD1 identical over 9 bases. CDR3 size: 15 residues. Germline V gene lookup returns CDR1 LNHDA and CDR2 SQIVND (reference sequence). Trimming at V came to 5 bases and at J to 0 bases, leaving 2 bases not matched to a gene. CDR3 in DNA: TGTGCCAGTAGTCGACAGGGGGGAGCCAAAAACATTCAGTACTTC. Amino acids: CASSRQGGAKNIQYF.

The chain is built from TRBV10-2 and TRBJ2-3, with TRBD2 identical over 13 bases. V shed 0 bases, J shed 9 bases, and the junction held 6 bases outside the gene matches. The germline CDR1 and CDR2 sequences are WSHSY and SAAADI. The CDR3 runs 16 residues. The CDR3 here is CASSESQLAGGLTQYF. CDR3 sequence (DNA): TGCGCCAGCAGTGAGTCCCAACTAGCGGGGGGGCTCACGCAGTATTTT.

This clone was detected only a few times. The chain uses TRBV4-2 and TRBJ1-2; TRBD1 matches at 8 bases. The CDR3 sequence is 15 residues long. Germline CDR1 is LGHNA and CDR2 is YNFKEQ. The junction had 4 bases not matched to a gene; V was cut back by 0 bases and J by 4 bases. CDR3 amino acids: CASSQEGQAPYGYTF. The DNA for the CDR3 is TGTGCCAGCAGCCAAGAGGGACAGGCACCCTATGGCTACACCTTC.

J is TRBJ2-3 and V is TRBV5-8; TRBD2 matches at 13 bases. Unmatched junction bases numbered 4, after V lost 2 bases and J lost 1 base. Germline V gene sequence: CDR1 SGHTS, CDR2 YDEGEE. The CDR3 runs 17 residues. The chain's CDR3 is CASSFTGTSGGTDTQYF. CDR3 in DNA: TGTGCCAGCAGCTTTACCGGGACTAGCGGGGGCACAGATACGCAGTATTTT.

The chain carries TRBV4-3 and TRBJ2-1, with D possibly being TRBD2 (5 bases). This CDR3 spans 17 amino acids. Trimming cost V 3 bases and J 9 bases, with 24 bases left between them. Germline lookup yields CDR1 LGHNA and CDR2 YSLEER. The CDR3, as DNA: TGCGCCAGCAGCCATGACGCTACTTACACCACTAGATTTGAGCAGTTCTTC. Its protein is CASSHDATYTTRFEQFF.

This chain links TRBV24-1 with TRBJ2-3; 10 nucleotides agree with TRBD1. The germline CDR1 and CDR2 sequences are KGHDR and SFDVKD. The J segment lost 6 bases and the V segment lost 4 bases, leaving 3 bases of the junction unmatched. This CDR3 contains 14 residues. CDR3 protein: CATSETGGADTQYF. The CDR3 bases are TGTGCCACCAGTGAGACAGGGGGCGCGGATACGCAGTATTTT.

This chain uses TRBV11-2 with TRBJ2-1; 9 nucleotides line up with TRBD1. The CDR3 has 15 residues. V was clipped by 2 bases and J by 5 bases; unmatched bases: 4. Per the germline V gene, CDR1 is SGHAT and CDR2 is FQNNGV. The CDR3 loop is CASSLSGTGHNEQFF. DNA of the CDR3: TGTGCCAGCAGCTTATCCGGGACAGGGCACAATGAGCAGTTCTTC.

The chain employs TRBV7-9 and TRBJ2-1, with 8 nucleotides matching TRBD1. CDR3 size: 15 residues. Germline loops: CDR1 SEHNR, CDR2 FQNEAQ (reference sequence). J was trimmed by 6 bases and V by 5 bases; bases with no gene match: 9. This chain's CDR3 is CASSPTVDRANEQFF. In nucleotides, the CDR3 is TGTGCCAGCAGCCCAACGGTGGACAGGGCCAATGAGCAGTTCTTC.

The chain has TRBV5-4 and TRBJ2-1; TRBD2 matches at 11 bases. CDR1 and CDR2 from the germline V gene are SGHNT and YYREEE (reference sequence). V dropped 3 bases and J dropped 5; count of bases not matched to a gene: 10. The CDR3 sequence is 17 residues long. This CDR3 reads CASSSLLTSGGHNEQFF. CDR3 sequence (DNA): TGTGCCAGCAGCTCCCTCCTAACTAGCGGGGGTCACAATGAGCAGTTCTTC.

The V and J genes are TRBV4-2 and TRBJ2-1; D call uncertain. Trimming pared 4 bases from V and 9 bases from J, leaving 10 bases between. This CDR3 contains 12 residues. From germline, CDR1 is LGHNA and CDR2 YNFKEQ. DNA of the CDR3: TGTGCCAGCAGCCCCCTCCCGGGTGAGCAGTTCTTC. This translates into CASSPLPGEQFF.

The gene calls are TRBV19 and TRBJ2-7; TRBD1 matches 10 bases. The CDR3 runs to 16 residues. J lost 4 bases, V lost 8 bases, and 14 bases had no gene match. The germline V gene has CDR1 LNHDA and CDR2 SQIVND (reference sequence). Here the CDR3 reads CASSLRGDRGLYEQYF. CDR3 bases: TGTGCCAGTTCCCTACGCGGGGACAGGGGTTTGTACGAGCAGTACTTC.

This clone came up a few times. The CDR3 sequence is CASSFEGRDGYTF. The CDR3 DNA sequence: TGTGCCAGCAGTTTCGAGGGTCGGGATGGCTACACCTTC. V usage is TRBV27 and J usage is TRBJ1-2, with no clear D. Trimming shortened V by 3 bases and J by 6 bases, and 11 bases separated the two germline ends. This CDR3 has 13 residues. Germline lookup yields CDR1 MNHEY and CDR2 SMNVEV (reference sequence).

The chain links TRBV9 to TRBJ2-1, with 12 bases that match TRBD2. V gave up 2 bases and J gave up 4 bases; unmatched junction bases: 1. Germline CDR1 SGDLS, CDR2 YYNGEE. This CDR3 comprises 15 residues. CDR3 sequence reads: CASSVLAGGYNEQFF. As DNA, the CDR3 is TGTGCCAGCAGCGTTCTAGCGGGGGGGTACAATGAGCAGTTCTTC. Supplemented by reference TRBV9 and TRBJ2-1, the full variable domain reads DSGVTQTPKHLITATGQRVTLRCSPRSGDLSVYWYQQSLDQGLQFLIQYYNGEERAKGNILERFSAQQFPDLHSELNLSSLELGDSALYFCASSVLAGGYNEQFFGPGTRLTVL.

The V call is TRBV25-1, the J call TRBJ2-2; a possible D gene is TRBD1 (5 bases). Trimming took 10 bases from V and 1 from J, leaving 10 bases between them. Germline CDR1 reads MGHDK; CDR2 reads SYGVNS. The CDR3 length is 13 residues. CDR3 sequence (DNA): TGTGCCACCGAACAGGTGAACACCGGGGAGCTGTTTTTT. Its translation is CATEQVNTGELFF.

This clone occurred a few times. The chain combines TRBV2 with TRBJ2-7; no reliable D call. The germline gives CDR1 SNHLY, CDR2 FYNNEI. The CDR3 extends over 13 amino acids. Trimming took off 1 base at V and 9 bases at J, with 13 bases between the two ends. The CDR3 loop reads CASSEGRGLGQYF. CDR3 sequence (DNA): TGTGCCAGCAGTGAAGGCAGAGGTCTGGGGCAGTACTTC.

This chain uses TRBV18 with TRBJ2-7; 9 bases are a match to TRBD1. This CDR3 is 15 amino acids long. After removal of 3 bases from V and 6 bases from J, the junction contained 9 bases not matched to a gene. The germline V gene encodes CDR1 KGHSH and CDR2 LQKENI. CDR3 coding DNA: TGTGCCAGCTCACCTGGGGGACAGGGAGGCGGCGAGCAGTACTTC. Translating it yields CASSPGGQGGGEQYF.

The gene calls are TRBV2 and TRBJ2-2; 12 bases map to TRBD2. The CDR3 spans 16 residues. Germline V gene lookup returns CDR1 SNHLY and CDR2 FYNNEI. V trimming: 7 bases; J trimming: 5 bases; junction bases outside the gene matches: 8. The CDR3 DNA is TGTGCCAGCACCCGACTAGCGGGGGCGGGGACCGGGGAGCTGTTTTTT. It specifies CASTRLAGAGTGELFF.

The gene calls are TRBV7-2 and TRBJ2-1, with 7 bases identical to TRBD2. Germline lookup yields CDR1 SGHTA and CDR2 FQGNSA. V lost 3 bases, J lost 3 bases, and 5 bases stayed unmatched. The length of the CDR3 is 15 residues. The DNA for the CDR3 is TGTGCCAGCAGCTTCGTGGGCGGGGGCTACAATGAGCAGTTCTTC. Protein: CASSFVGGGYNEQFF.

This clone has only one observation. V and J are TRBV7-6 and TRBJ2-5; TRBD2 matches at 8 bases. The germline gives CDR1 SGHVS, CDR2 FNYEAQ. The V segment lost 5 bases and the J segment 0 bases; nucleotides outside the gene matches: 8. This CDR3 region has 16 residues. The CDR3: CASSLQAGEYQETQYF. CDR3 in DNA: TGTGCCAGCAGCCTCCAAGCGGGGGAGTACCAAGAGACCCAGTACTTC.

The chain joins TRBV6-1 to TRBJ1-2; D remains ambiguous. CDR3 length equals 16 residues. V lost 1 base and J lost 0, with 12 bases in between. Germline CDR1 MNHNS, CDR2 SASEGT. CDR3 loop: CASSEGRAPANYGYTF. DNA for the CDR3: TGTGCCAGCAGTGAAGGGCGGGCCCCAGCTAACTATGGCTACACCTTC.

This chain connects TRBV19 to TRBJ1-5, with 10 bases matching TRBD1. J gave up 7 bases and V 7 bases, and 10 bases lay outside the gene matches. Germline-derived CDR1 and CDR2 are LNHDA and SQIVND (reference sequence). The CDR3 length is 15 residues. Here the CDR3 reads CASTPRGQGRQPQHF. CDR3 DNA sequence: TGTGCCAGTACCCCAAGGGGACAGGGGAGGCAGCCCCAGCATTTT.

The rearrangement uses TRBV7-3 and TRBJ1-3; no definite D call. Germline lookup yields CDR1 SGHTA and CDR2 FQGTGA. Trimming removed 1 base at V and 6 bases at J, with 16 bases between. The CDR3 has 16 residues. The CDR3 DNA follows: TGTGCCAGCAGCTTAAGCCCGGACGAGAGGGCAAACACCATATATTTT. Protein: CASSLSPDERANTIYF.

The rearrangement links TRBV9 to TRBJ2-1; TRBD2 matches at 13 bases. From germline, CDR1 is SGDLS and CDR2 YYNGEE. Trimming took 3 bases from V and 4 from J; bases not matched to a gene: 4. The CDR3 is made up of 16 amino acids. CDR3 loop: CASSEGGLAGYNEQFF. The CDR3 DNA is TGTGCCAGCAGCGAGGGGGGACTAGCGGGGTACAATGAGCAGTTCTTC.

The rearrangement links TRBV19 to TRBJ1-4, with no clear D. Germline CDR1 LNHDA, CDR2 SQIVND (reference sequence). The ends were cut back, 3 bases at V and 2 bases at J, with 7 bases in the middle. This CDR3 region has 14 residues. The CDR3 DNA reads as TGTGCCAGTAGTATGAGCGTTACTAATGAAAAACTGTTTTTT. It yields the protein CASSMSVTNEKLFF. The full variable domain, rest sourced from reference TRBV19 and TRBJ1-4, is DGGITQSPKYLFRKEGQNVTLSCEQNLNHDAMYWYRQDPGQGLRLIYYSQIVNDFQKGDIAEGYSVSREKKESFPLTVTSAQKNPTAFYLCASSMSVTNEKLFFGSGTQLSVL.